This T cell receptor beta chain was captured by sequencing in a study of blood T cell repertoires in COVID-19. Across the study: Samples taken during acute and convalescent COVID-19 were collected in the United States, Italy and Spain. PBMCs, B-cell-depleted T cells, or T cells were the source of the cDNA or gDNA that made up the material.

Repertoires were generated with immunoSEQ multiplex PCR, while TCRdb's copy carries only in-frame clones and drops some. The data show about 210,000 clones, roughly nine tenths seen once. The CDR3 is made up of 19 amino acids. Germline CDR1 and CDR2: SGHTA and FQGNSA. V lost 5 bases, J lost 0 bases, and 14 bases stayed unmatched. This chain joins TRBV7-2 and TRBJ1-3; TRBD1 agrees at 9 bases. The specimen sequenced was peripheral blood. The sequence was obtained from a man in his forties with acute or convalescent COVID-19. Written as DNA, the CDR3 is TGTGCCAGCAGCGCGACCCCCCCGGGACAGGGAAACTCTGGAAACACCATATATTTT. Amino acids: CASSATPPGQGNSGNTIYF.